The T cell receptor (beta chain) under discussion was sequenced for a study of cytomegalovirus exposure and HLA in healthy donors. Study-level findings and limits: The CMV antigen specificity of a few CMV-associated chains was confirmed through in vitro analysis. With high specificity and sensitivity, the classifier reportedly diagnosed cytomegalovirus status. Subsequent analysis revealed that first-cohort TCR clusters tended to co-occur in the 110 or so validation repertoires.

Repertoires were generated with immunoSEQ multiplex PCR, while TCRdb's copy carries only in-frame clones and drops some. Counted here are roughly 190,000 clones, approximately 86% occurring once; the ten biggest clones make up approximately 7.7%. Concerning this clone: Its antigen is unknown.

With V trimmed by 2 bases and J by 3 bases, 11 bases remained unmatched. Germline CDR1 and CDR2: LGHNA and YSLEER. The CDR3 has 18 residues. The origin of this receptor is a man under 40 in good health and CMV-seropositive. Sequenced material: PBMCs. V and J are TRBV4-3 and TRBJ2-1; 9 bases are shared with TRBD2. DNA for the CDR3: TGCGCCAGCAGCCAACGCGGCGGGGGGGCCTTGGGCTACAATGAGCAGTTCTTC. Protein: CASSQRGGGALGYNEQFF.